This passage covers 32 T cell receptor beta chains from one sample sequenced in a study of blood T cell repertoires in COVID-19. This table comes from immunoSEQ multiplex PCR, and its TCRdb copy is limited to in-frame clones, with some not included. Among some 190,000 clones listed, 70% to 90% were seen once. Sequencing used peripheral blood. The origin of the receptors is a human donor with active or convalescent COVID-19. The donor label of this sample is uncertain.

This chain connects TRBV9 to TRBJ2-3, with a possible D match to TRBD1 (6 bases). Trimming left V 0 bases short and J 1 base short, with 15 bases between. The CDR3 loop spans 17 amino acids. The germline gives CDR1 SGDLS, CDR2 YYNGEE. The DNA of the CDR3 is TGTGCCAGCAGCGTAGATGGGATTGGACAGCGCACAGATACGCAGTATTTT. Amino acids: CASSVDGIGQRTDTQYF. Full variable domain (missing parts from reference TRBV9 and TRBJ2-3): DSGVTQTPKHLITATGQRVTLRCSPRSGDLSVYWYQQSLDQGLQFLIQYYNGEERAKGNILERFSAQQFPDLHSELNLSSLELGDSALYFCASSVDGIGQRTDTQYFGPGTRLTVL.

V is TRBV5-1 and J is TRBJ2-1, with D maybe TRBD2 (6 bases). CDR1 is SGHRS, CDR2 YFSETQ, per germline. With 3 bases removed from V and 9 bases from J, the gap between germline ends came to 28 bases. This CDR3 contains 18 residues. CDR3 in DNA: TGCGCCAGCAGCTCGAGACCGGAGGTCTCAGGAGCCGGGGGTGAGCAGTTCTTC. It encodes CASSSRPEVSGAGGEQFF.

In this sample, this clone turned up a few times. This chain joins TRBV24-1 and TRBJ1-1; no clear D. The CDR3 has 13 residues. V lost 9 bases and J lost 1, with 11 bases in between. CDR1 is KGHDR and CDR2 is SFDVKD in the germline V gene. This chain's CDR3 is CATPLTGNTEAFF. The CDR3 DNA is TGTGCCACCCCTTTGACGGGGAACACTGAAGCTTTCTTT.

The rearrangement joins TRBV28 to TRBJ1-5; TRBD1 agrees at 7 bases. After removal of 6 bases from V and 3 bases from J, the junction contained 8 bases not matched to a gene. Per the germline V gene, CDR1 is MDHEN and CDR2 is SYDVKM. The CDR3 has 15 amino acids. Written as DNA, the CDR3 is TGTGCCAGCAGCCCGCGAGGGGGCGTCAATCAGCCCCAGCATTTT. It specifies CASSPRGGVNQPQHF.

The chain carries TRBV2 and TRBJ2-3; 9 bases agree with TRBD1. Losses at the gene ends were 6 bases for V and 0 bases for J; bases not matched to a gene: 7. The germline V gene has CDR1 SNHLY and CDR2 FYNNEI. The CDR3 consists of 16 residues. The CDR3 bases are TGTGCCAGCAGACTACTAACAGGGGGCAGCACAGATACGCAGTATTTT. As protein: CASRLLTGGSTDTQYF. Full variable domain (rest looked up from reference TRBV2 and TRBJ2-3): EPEVTQTPSHQVTQMGQEVILRCVPISNHLYFYWYRQILGQKVEFLVSFYNNEISEKSEIFDDQFSVERPDGSNFTLKIRSTKLEDSAMYFCASRLLTGGSTDTQYFGPGTRLTVL.

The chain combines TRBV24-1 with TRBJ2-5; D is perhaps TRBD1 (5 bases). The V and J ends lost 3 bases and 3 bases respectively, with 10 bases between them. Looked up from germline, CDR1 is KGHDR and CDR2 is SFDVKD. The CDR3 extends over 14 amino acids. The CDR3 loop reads CATSDKDREETQYF. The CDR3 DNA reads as TGTGCCACCAGTGATAAAGACAGAGAAGAGACCCAGTACTTC.

The CDR3 reads CSVERGLDRARAFF. DNA of the CDR3: TGCAGCGTTGAGCGAGGTCTGGACAGGGCCCGAGCTTTCTTT. The chain employs TRBV29-1 and TRBJ1-1, with 8 bases aligning to TRBD1. V shed 3 bases and J 10 bases; nucleotides not matched to a gene: 13. CDR1 is SQVTM and CDR2 is ANQGSEA in the germline V gene. The CDR3 contains 14 residues. The complete variable domain, with remaining parts taken from reference TRBV29-1 and TRBJ1-1, reads SAVISQKPSRDICQRGTSLTIQCQVDSQVTMMFWYRQQPGQSLTLIATANQGSEATYESGFVIDKFPISRPNLTFSTLTVSNMSPEDSSIYLCSVERGLDRARAFFGQGTRLTVV.

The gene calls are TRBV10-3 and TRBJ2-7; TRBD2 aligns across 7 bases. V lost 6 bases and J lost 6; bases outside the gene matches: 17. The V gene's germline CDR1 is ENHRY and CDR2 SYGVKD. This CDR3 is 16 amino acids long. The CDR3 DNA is TGTGCCATCAGCGATTCGGGCTTGCGGGAGCAGTTCGAGCAGTACTTC. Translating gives CAISDSGLREQFEQYF.

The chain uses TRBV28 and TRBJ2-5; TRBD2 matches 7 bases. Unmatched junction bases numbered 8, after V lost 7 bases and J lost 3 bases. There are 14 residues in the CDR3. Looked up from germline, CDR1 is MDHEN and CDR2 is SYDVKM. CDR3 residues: CASIPAGRKETQYF. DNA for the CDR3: TGTGCCAGCATCCCAGCGGGACGAAAAGAGACCCAGTACTTC.

CDR3 sequence: CASSFLAGGPKTTSGANVLTF. DNA of the CDR3: TGTGCCAGCAGTTTTTTAGCGGGAGGCCCCAAAACAACATCTGGGGCCAACGTCCTGACTTTC. The rearrangement uses TRBV27 and TRBJ2-6, with TRBD2 matching over 10 bases. Unmatched junction bases numbered 15, after V lost 3 bases and J lost 1 base. Germline values: CDR1 MNHEY, CDR2 SMNVEV (reference sequence). The CDR3 is 21 amino acids.

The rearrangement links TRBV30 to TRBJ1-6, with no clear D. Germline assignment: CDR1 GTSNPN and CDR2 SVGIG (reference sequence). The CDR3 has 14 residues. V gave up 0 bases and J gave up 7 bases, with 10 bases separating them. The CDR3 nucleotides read TGTGCCTGGAGTGTTAACAGCCAAAATTCACCCCTCCACTTT. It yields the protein CAWSVNSQNSPLHF.

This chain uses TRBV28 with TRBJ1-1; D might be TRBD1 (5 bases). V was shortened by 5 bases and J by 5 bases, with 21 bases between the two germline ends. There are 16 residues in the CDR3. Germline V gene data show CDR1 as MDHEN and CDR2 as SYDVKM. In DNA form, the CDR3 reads TGTGCCAGCAGTACCATTATGGGGCAGGGAGGGACTGAAGCTTTCTTT. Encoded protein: CASSTIMGQGGTEAFF.

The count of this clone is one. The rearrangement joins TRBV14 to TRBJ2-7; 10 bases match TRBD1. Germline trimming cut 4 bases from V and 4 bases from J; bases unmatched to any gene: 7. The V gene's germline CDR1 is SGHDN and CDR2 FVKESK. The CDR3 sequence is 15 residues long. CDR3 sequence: CASSRLGTGAYEQYF. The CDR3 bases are TGTGCCAGCAGCCGCCTCGGGACAGGGGCTTACGAGCAGTACTTC.

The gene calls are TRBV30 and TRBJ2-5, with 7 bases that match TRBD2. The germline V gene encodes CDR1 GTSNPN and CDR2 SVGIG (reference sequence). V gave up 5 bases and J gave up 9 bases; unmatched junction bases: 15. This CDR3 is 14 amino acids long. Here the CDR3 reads CAWSGGRSIGSQYF. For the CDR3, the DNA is TGTGCCTGGTCAGGCGGGAGAAGCATCGGGTCCCAGTACTTC.

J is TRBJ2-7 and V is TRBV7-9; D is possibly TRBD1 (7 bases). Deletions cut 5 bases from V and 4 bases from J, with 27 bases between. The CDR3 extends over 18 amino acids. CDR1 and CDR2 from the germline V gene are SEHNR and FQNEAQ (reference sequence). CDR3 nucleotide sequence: TGTGCCAGCAGCCAGGAGGGGGCGGGGTGGACTGTTTCTTACGAGCAGTACTTC. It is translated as CASSQEGAGWTVSYEQYF.

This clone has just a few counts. CDR3 sequence: CSAGAGGATWNTEAFF. CDR3 sequence (DNA): TGCAGCGCCGGGGCAGGGGGCGCAACTTGGAACACTGAAGCTTTCTTT. This sequence joins TRBV29-1 and TRBJ1-1, with 8 bases aligning to TRBD1. This CDR3 region has 16 residues. Losses at the gene ends were 7 bases for V and 1 base for J; bases not matched to a gene: 14. Germline V lookup: CDR1 SQVTM, CDR2 ANQGSEA. The variable domain in full, completed from reference TRBV29-1 and TRBJ1-1, reads SAVISQKPSRDICQRGTSLTIQCQVDSQVTMMFWYRQQPGQSLTLIATANQGSEATYESGFVIDKFPISRPNLTFSTLTVSNMSPEDSSIYLCSAGAGGATWNTEAFFGQGTRLTVV.

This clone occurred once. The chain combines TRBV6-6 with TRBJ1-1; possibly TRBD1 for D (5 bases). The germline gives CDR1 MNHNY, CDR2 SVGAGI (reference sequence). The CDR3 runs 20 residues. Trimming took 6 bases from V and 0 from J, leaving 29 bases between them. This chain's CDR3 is CASSGGIPGLLPSLNTEAFF. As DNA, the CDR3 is TGTGCCAGCAGCGGAGGAATCCCGGGACTCCTTCCATCTTTGAACACTGAAGCTTTCTTT.

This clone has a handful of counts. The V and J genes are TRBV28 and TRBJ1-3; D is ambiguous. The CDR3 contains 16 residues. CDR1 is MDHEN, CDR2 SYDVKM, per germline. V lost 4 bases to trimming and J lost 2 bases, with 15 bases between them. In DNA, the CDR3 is TGTGCCAGCAGTTCACCGGGCGGGAGGACTGGAAACACCATATATTTT. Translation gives CASSSPGGRTGNTIYF.

This chain's CDR3 is CASTQGVGNTGELFF. In DNA form, the CDR3 reads TGTGCCAGCACTCAGGGGGTAGGGAACACCGGGGAGCTGTTTTTT. The chain has TRBV6-5 and TRBJ2-2; 7 bases line up with TRBD1. Germline trimming cut 7 bases from V and 1 base from J; bases unmatched to any gene: 6. This CDR3 has 15 residues. Per the germline V gene, CDR1 is MNHEY and CDR2 is SVGAGI.

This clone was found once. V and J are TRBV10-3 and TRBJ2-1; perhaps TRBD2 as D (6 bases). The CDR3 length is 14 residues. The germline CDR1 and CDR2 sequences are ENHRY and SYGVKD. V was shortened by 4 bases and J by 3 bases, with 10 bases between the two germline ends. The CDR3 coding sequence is TGTGCCATCAGTGGCGGGGCTCTCTACAATGAGCAGTTCTTC. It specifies CAISGGALYNEQFF.

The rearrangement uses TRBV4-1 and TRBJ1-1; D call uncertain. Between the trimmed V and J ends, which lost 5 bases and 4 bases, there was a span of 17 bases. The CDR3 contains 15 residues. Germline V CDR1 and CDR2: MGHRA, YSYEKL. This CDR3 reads CASSLRVGRSTEAFF. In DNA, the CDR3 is TGCGCCAGCAGCTTGAGGGTAGGGAGGAGCACTGAAGCTTTCTTT.

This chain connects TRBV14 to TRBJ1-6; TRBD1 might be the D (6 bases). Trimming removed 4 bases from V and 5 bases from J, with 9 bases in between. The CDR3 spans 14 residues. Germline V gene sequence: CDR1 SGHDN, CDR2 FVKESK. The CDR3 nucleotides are TGTGCCAGCAGCCTTGCAGGGGATAATTCACCCCTCCACTTT. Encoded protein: CASSLAGDNSPLHF.

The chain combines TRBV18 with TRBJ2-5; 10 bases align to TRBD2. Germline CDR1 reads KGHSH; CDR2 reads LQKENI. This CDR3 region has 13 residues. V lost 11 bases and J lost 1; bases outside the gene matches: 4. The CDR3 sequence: CAGGTSVQETQYF. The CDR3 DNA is TGTGCCGGGGGGACTAGCGTCCAAGAGACCCAGTACTTC.

CDR3 nucleotide sequence: TGTGCCACCAGCATAAGGACAGGGGCCACAGATACGCAGTATTTT. Amino acids: CATSIRTGATDTQYF. V gene TRBV15 combines with J gene TRBJ2-3, with 9 bases identical to TRBD1. The V gene end was trimmed by 4 bases and the J gene end by 2 bases; junction bases not matched to a gene: 4. The CDR3 runs to 15 residues. CDR1 and CDR2 from the germline V gene are LNHNV and YYDKDF (reference sequence).

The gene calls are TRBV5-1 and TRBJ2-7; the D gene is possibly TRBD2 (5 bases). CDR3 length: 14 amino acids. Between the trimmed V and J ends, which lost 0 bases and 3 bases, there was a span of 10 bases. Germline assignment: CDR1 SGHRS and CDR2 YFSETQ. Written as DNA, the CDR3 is TGCGCCAGCAGCTTGGACGGAGGCCTCTACGAGCAGTACTTC. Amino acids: CASSLDGGLYEQYF.

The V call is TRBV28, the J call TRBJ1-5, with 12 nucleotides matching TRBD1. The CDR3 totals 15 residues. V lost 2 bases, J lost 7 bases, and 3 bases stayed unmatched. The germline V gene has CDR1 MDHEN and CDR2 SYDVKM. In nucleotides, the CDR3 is TGTGCCAGCAGTTTAACGGGGACAGGGGGCCAGCCCCAGCATTTT. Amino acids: CASSLTGTGGQPQHF.

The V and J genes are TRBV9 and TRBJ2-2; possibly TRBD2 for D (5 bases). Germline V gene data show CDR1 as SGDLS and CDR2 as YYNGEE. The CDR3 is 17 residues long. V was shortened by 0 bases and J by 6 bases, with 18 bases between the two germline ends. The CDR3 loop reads CASSVAVSSAFPGELFF. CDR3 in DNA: TGTGCCAGCAGCGTAGCTGTGAGTAGCGCCTTTCCCGGGGAGCTGTTTTTT.

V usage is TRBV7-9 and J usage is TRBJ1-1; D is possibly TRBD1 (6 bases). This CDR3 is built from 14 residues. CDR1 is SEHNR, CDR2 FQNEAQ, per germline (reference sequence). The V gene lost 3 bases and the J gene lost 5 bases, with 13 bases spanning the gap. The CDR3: CASSLDSGGTEAFF. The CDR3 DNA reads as TGTGCCAGCAGCTTGGACAGCGGGGGTACTGAAGCTTTCTTT.

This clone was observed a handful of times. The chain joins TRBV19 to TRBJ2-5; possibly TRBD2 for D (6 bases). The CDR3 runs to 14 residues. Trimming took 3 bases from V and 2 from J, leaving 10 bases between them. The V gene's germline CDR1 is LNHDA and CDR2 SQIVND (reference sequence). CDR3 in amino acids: CASSISSAQETQYF. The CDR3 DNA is TGTGCCAGTAGTATTTCTAGCGCTCAAGAGACCCAGTACTTC.

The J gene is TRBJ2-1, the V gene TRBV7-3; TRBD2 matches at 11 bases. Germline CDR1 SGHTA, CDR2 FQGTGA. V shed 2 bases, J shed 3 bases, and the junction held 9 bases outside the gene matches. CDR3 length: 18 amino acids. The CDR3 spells CASSLGLAGLSDYNEQFF. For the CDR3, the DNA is TGTGCCAGCAGCTTAGGACTAGCGGGCTTATCCGACTACAATGAGCAGTTCTTC.

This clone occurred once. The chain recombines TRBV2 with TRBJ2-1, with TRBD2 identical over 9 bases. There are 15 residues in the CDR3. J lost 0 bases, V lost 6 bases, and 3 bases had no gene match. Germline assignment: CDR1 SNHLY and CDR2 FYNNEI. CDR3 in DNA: TGTGCCAGCAGGGAACTAGCGGGCTCCTACAATGAGCAGTTCTTC. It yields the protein CASRELAGSYNEQFF.

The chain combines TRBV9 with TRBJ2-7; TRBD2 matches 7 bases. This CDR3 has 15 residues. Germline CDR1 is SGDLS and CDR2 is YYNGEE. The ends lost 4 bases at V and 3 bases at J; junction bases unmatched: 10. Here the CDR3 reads CASSPSNSGFYEQYF. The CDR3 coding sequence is TGTGCCAGCAGCCCCTCTAATAGCGGGTTCTACGAGCAGTACTTC. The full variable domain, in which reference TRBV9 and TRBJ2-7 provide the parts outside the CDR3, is DSGVTQTPKHLITATGQRVTLRCSPRSGDLSVYWYQQSLDQGLQFLIQYYNGEERAKGNILERFSAQQFPDLHSELNLSSLELGDSALYFCASSPSNSGFYEQYFGPGTRLTVT.